A selection of T cell receptor beta chains follows, all from one sample in a study of Graves' ophthalmopathy and Graves' hyperthyroidism. Each CDR3 protein gets one entry after TCRdb re-called the multiplex PCR reads with MiXCR. The sample consists of 740,000 or so distinct CDR3 sequences, approximately 40% of them appearing once. The sequenced sample consisted of peripheral blood. The receptors here all came from an adult man with Graves' ophthalmopathy. Each CDR3 is given with its conserved first and last residue. D genes are given only for firm matches. Clone size appears in some rows only: once, few, many, or a class for an expanded clone.

j_call clone_size d_call v_call cdr3_nt cdr3_aa
TRBJ1-2 few TRBD1 TRBV9 TGTGCCAGCAGTTCAGCCGGGACAGGGGACGGCTACACCTTC CASSSAGTGDGYTF
TRBJ2-7 . . TRBV6-6 TGTGCCAGCAGTTACTCCGCTACTCTGCAGTACGAGCAGTACTTC CASSYSATLQYEQYF
TRBJ2-7 . TRBD2 TRBV20-1 TGCAGTGCGATACAAGCGGGGGGCTACGAGCAGTACTTC CSAIQAGGYEQYF
TRBJ2-7 few . TRBV20-1 TGCAGTGCCCTAGTGGGTTGGGGCGGGACCCCTCCGTACGAGCAGTACTTC CSALVGWGGTPPYEQYF
TRBJ1-1 many TRBD1 TRBV25-1 TGTGCCAGCAGTGCATGGGGACAGGGATGGACTGAAGCTTTCTTT CASSAWGQGWTEAFF
TRBJ1-1 many . TRBV10-2 TGCGCCAGCCGGATATGGAGGGAAATGAACACTGAAGCTTTCTTT CASRIWREMNTEAFF
TRBJ2-5 . TRBD2 TRBV5-1 TGTGCCAGCAGCGTCCTCGGAGGTAGCGGGGGGGCCTGGGTGGAGACCCAGTACTTC CASSVLGGSGGAWVETQYF
TRBJ2-3 few TRBD1 TRBV25-1 TGTGCCAGCAAACCGGGACAGGGGACGACAGATACGCAGTATTTT CASKPGQGTTDTQYF
TRBJ1-4 . TRBD1 TRBV9 TGTGCCAGCAGCTTAGTAACAGGGGGCGGTGAAAAACTGTTTTTT CASSLVTGGGEKLFF
TRBJ2-2 . TRBD1 TRBV15 TGTGCCACCAGCAGTGTTAGGGGACAGGGAGGAAAGTGGGGCACCGGGGAGCTGTTTTTT CATSSVRGQGGKWGTGELFF
TRBJ2-2 . . TRBV7-9 TGTGCCAGCAGCGCGGGGTCGAACACCGGGGAGCTGTTTTTT CASSAGSNTGELFF
TRBJ1-5 many . TRBV19 TGTGCCAGTAGTATAGGACAACCACCTGGAGCCTGGCCCCAGCATTTT CASSIGQPPGAWPQHF
TRBJ1-3 many . TRBV10-3 TGTGCCATCACGCCCGACTCTGGAAACACCATATATTTT CAITPDSGNTIYF
TRBJ1-4 many . TRBV9 TGTGCCAGCAGCGTCCGAGACAGGCCCAATGAAAAACTGTTTTTT CASSVRDRPNEKLFF
TRBJ1-5 . . TRBV24-1 TGTGCCAGCAGCCCAACAGGGAGGTGGCAGCCCCAGCATTTT CASSPTGRWQPQHF
TRBJ1-2 . . TRBV10-3 TGTGCCAGCAGTCCCTCCCTCACTTGGAGTAACTATGGCTACACCTTC CASSPSLTWSNYGYTF
TRBJ2-7 . . TRBV5-1 TGCGCCAGCAGCTTGGTCTCTGGGAGGAGCTCCTACGAGCAGTACTTC CASSLVSGRSSYEQYF
TRBJ2-7 . . TRBV29-1 TGCAGCTTGCACAGGGAAACCTACGAGCAGTACTTC CSLHRETYEQYF
TRBJ2-7 . TRBD1 TRBV7-8 TGTGCCAGCAGCCCCCGGGACAGGACTTTTTACGAGCAGTACTTC CASSPRDRTFYEQYF
TRBJ2-6 . . TRBV10-3 TGTGCCACCATGGGGGGCTCTGGGGCCAACGTCCTGACTTTC CATMGGSGANVLTF
TRBJ2-7 . . TRBV2 TGTGCCAGAGGCCCGGGGCCCTACGAGCAGTACTTC CARGPGPYEQYF
TRBJ1-2 many TRBD1 TRBV6-5 TGTGCCAGCAGTCGACAGGGCCTTGGCTACACCTTC CASSRQGLGYTF
TRBJ2-5 many . TRBV15 TGTGCCACCACGACAGGGAGGGAAGAGACCCAGTACTTC CATTTGREETQYF
TRBJ1-1 few . TRBV7-8 TGTGCCAGCAGCCCAAGGGGGGGGTTTACTGAAGCTTTCTTT CASSPRGGFTEAFF
TRBJ1-1 many . TRBV20-1 TGCAGTGTTGGACGGATTCGTCCTACTGAAGCTTTCTTT CSVGRIRPTEAFF
TRBJ1-1 . . TRBV29-1 TGCAGCGTTGAAGGGACTAGCGGATACAATGAAGCTTTCTTT CSVEGTSGYNEAFF
TRBJ1-6 . . TRBV25-1 TGTGCCAGCAGACTCGACGGCGGGGGATCACCCCTCCACTTT CASRLDGGGSPLHF
TRBJ2-2 few TRBD1 TRBV25-1 TGTGCCAGCAGCCCTCAGCTCGGACAGGGCGAGATAAGGGCGAACACCGGGGAGCTGTTTTTT CASSPQLGQGEIRANTGELFF
TRBJ2-3 . . TRBV7-9 TGTGCCAGCAGCTTAGGTACCCTGGCGGATACGCAGTATTTT CASSLGTLADTQYF
TRBJ2-2 few . TRBV7-9 TGTGCCAGCAGCTTAGACCAGGGAGGCGGGGAGCTGTTTTTT CASSLDQGGGELFF
TRBJ1-2 . . TRBV10-3 TGTGCCAGCAGTTACACTCGGGGCTATGGCTACACCTTC CASSYTRGYGYTF
TRBJ2-5 . . TRBV14 TGTGCCAGCAGTCCCGTCGTAGCCGGAGAGACCCAGTACTTC CASSPVVAGETQYF
TRBJ1-1 few TRBD1 TRBV7-9 TGTGCCAGCAGCATACCGGACAGGGGGCACACTGAAGCTTTCTTT CASSIPDRGHTEAFF
TRBJ2-5 few TRBD2 TRBV7-2 TGTGCCAGCAGCTTAGTCTCTAGCGGGGAGACCCAGTACTTC CASSLVSSGETQYF
TRBJ1-2 many . TRBV7-9 TGTGCAGTAGGAGGGGAGGGAGCGTACACCTTC CAVGGEGAYTF
TRBJ1-5 few . TRBV20-1 TGCAGTGCTACTAGGACAGCGAGCAATCAGCCCCAGCATTTT CSATRTASNQPQHF
TRBJ1-2 . TRBD1 TRBV27 TGTGCCAGCAAAGACAGGGGAGGGGGCTACACCTTC CASKDRGGGYTF
TRBJ2-5 many . TRBV24-1 TGTGCCACCAGTGATCTAGAGACCCAGTACTTC CATSDLETQYF
TRBJ2-7 . TRBD1 TRBV20-1 TGCAGTGCTCGACAGGGGGCCTCCTACGAGCAGTACTTC CSARQGASYEQYF
TRBJ1-2 . . TRBV29-1 TGCAGCGTAGGCGGCGAATCAGGTGGCTACACCTTC CSVGGESGGYTF
TRBJ1-1 . . TRBV3-2 TGTGCCGGCAGCCAAGATCGCGGGATAGGAGCTTTCTTT CAGSQDRGIGAFF
TRBJ1-2 . . TRBV25-1 TGTGCCAGCAGTGAAGGCGGGGGCTCAGTATATGGCTACACCTTC CASSEGGGSVYGYTF
TRBJ1-3 many TRBD1 TRBV29-1 TGCAGCGGTAGACAGGGGGCTGGAAACACCATATATTTT CSGRQGAGNTIYF
TRBJ2-7 few TRBD1 TRBV20-1 TGCAGTGCCCAAGACAGGGGCAAATCCTACGAGCGGTACTTC CSAQDRGKSYERYF
TRBJ2-7 . . TRBV12-3/TRBV12-4 TGTGCCAGCAGTTATAGTTCCAGCGTCTACGAGCAGTACTTC CASSYSSSVYEQYF
TRBJ2-5 few . TRBV9 TGTGCCAGCAGCGTAGGCCCAGGCGGTGGGGGCCAACAAGAGACCCAGTACTTC CASSVGPGGGGQQETQYF
TRBJ2-1 once TRBD2 TRBV20-1 TGCAGTGGACTAGCGGGGAACTCCTACAATGAGCAGTTCTTC CSGLAGNSYNEQFF
TRBJ2-7 few . TRBV10-3 TGTGCCAGCCCCTCGTGGGCAGATACCTACGAGCAGTACTTC CASPSWADTYEQYF
TRBJ2-7 . . TRBV19 TGTGCCAGTAGTACCCCTCTAGGTTCCGAGCAGTACTTC CASSTPLGSEQYF
TRBJ1-3 many . TRBV29-1 TGCAGCGTTGGACTGAACAGCTGGACTGGAAACACCATATATTTT CSVGLNSWTGNTIYF
TRBJ2-7 . . TRBV29-1 TGCAGCGTCGAGGAGGGACTCGAGCAGTACTTC CSVEEGLEQYF
TRBJ2-5 . . TRBV7-2 TGTGCCAGCAGCCCACACTGGACGTATCAAGAGACCCAGTACTTC CASSPHWTYQETQYF